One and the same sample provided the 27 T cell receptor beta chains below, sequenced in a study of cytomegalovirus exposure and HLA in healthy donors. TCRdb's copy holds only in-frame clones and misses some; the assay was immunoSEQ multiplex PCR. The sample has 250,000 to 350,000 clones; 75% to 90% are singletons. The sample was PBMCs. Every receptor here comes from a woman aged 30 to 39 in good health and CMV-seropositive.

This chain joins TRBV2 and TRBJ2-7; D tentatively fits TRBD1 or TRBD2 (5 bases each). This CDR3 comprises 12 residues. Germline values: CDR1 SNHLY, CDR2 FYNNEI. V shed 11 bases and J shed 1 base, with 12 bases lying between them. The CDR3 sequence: CAGGRTSYEQYF. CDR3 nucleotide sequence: TGTGCCGGGGGACGGACGTCCTACGAGCAGTACTTC.

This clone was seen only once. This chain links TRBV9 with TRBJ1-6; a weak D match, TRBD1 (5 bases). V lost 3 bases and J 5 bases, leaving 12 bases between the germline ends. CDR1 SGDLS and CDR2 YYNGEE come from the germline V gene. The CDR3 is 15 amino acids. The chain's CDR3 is CASSEDGGDNSPLHF. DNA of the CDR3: TGTGCCAGCAGCGAAGACGGGGGAGATAATTCACCCCTCCACTTT.

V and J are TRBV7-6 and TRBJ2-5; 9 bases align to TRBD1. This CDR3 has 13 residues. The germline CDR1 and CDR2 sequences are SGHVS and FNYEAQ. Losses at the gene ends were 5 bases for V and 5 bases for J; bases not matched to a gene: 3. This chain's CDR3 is CASSRDRAETQYF. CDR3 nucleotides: TGTGCCAGCAGCCGGGACAGGGCGGAGACCCAGTACTTC.

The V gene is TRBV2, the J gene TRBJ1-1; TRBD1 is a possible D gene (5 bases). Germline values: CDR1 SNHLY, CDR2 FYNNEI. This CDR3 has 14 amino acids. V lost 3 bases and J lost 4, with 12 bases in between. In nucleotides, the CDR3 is TGTGCCAGCAGTGATCCTTCGGGGGGCACTGAAGCTTTCTTT. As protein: CASSDPSGGTEAFF.

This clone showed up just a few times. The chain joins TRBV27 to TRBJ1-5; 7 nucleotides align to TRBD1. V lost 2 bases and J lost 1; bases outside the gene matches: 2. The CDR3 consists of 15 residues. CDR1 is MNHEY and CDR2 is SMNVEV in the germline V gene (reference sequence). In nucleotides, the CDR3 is TGTGCCAGCAGTTTAACAGGGGCCAGCAATCAGCCCCAGCATTTT. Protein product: CASSLTGASNQPQHF.

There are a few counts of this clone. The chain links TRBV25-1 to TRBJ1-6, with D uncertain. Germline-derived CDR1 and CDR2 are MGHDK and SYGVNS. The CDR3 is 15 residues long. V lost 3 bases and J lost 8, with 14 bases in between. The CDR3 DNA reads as TGTGCCAGCAGTGAGTGGGCTCAATCGGATTCACCCCTCCACTTT. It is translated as CASSEWAQSDSPLHF.

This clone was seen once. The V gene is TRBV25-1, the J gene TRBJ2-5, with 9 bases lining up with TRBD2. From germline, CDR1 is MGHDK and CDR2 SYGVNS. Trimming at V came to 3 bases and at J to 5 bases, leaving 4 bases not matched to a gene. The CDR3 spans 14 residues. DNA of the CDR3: TGTGCCAGCAGTGAGTGGCTAGCGGGGGAGACCCAGTACTTC. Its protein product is CASSEWLAGETQYF.

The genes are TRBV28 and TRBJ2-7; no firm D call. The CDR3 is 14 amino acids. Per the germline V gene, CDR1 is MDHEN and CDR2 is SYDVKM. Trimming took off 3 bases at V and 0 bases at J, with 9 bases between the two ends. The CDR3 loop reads CASSFRRSSYEQYF. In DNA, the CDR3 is TGTGCCAGCAGTTTCCGGCGGAGCTCCTACGAGCAGTACTTC.

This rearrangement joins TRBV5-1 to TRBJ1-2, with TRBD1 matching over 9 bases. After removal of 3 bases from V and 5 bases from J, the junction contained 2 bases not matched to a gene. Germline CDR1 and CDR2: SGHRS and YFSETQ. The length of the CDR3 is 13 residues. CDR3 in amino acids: CASSSQGAYGYTF. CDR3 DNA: TGCGCCAGCAGCTCACAGGGGGCATATGGCTACACCTTC. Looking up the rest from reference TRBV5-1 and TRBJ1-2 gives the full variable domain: KAGVTQTPRYLIKTRGQQVTLSCSPISGHRSVSWYQQTPGQGLQFLFEYFSETQRNKGNFPGRFSGRQFSNSRSEMNVSTLELGDSALYLCASSSQGAYGYTFGSGTRLTVV.

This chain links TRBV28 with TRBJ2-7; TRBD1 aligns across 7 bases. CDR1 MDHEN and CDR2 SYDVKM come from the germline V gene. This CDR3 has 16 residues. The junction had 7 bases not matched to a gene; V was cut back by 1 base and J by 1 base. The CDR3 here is CASSLLLGQQSYEQYF. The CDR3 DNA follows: TGTGCCAGCAGTTTATTGTTGGGACAGCAATCCTACGAGCAGTACTTC.

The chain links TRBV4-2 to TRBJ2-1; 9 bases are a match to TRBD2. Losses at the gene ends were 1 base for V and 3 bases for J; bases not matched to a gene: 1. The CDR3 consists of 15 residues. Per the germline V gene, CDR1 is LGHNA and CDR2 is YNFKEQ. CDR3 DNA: TGTGCCAGCAGCCAAGGACTAGCGGACTACAATGAGCAGTTCTTC. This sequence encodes CASSQGLADYNEQFF.

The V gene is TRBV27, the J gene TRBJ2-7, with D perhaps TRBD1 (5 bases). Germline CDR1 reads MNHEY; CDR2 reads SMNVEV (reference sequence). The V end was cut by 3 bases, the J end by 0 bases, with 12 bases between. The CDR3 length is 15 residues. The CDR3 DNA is TGTGCCAGCAGTTTTGGGCAGGGTATCTCCTACGAGCAGTACTTC. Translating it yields CASSFGQGISYEQYF.

The CDR3 sequence: CASSLGGAGGLRLRYEQYF. The CDR3 DNA is TGTGCCAGCAGCTTAGGGGGCGCGGGAGGGTTACGTCTCAGGTACGAGCAGTACTTC. This chain uses TRBV13 with TRBJ2-7, with 9 bases aligning to TRBD2. The V and J ends lost 0 bases and 4 bases, in that order; junction bases with no gene match: 16. CDR1 and CDR2 (germline): PRHDT, FYEKMQ (reference sequence). CDR3 length: 19 residues.

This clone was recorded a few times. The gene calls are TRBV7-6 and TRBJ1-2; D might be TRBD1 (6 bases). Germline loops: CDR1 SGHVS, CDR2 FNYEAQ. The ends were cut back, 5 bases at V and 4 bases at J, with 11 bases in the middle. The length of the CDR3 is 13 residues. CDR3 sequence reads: CASSPLDSYGYTF. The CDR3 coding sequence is TGTGCCAGCAGCCCATTGGACAGCTATGGCTACACCTTC.

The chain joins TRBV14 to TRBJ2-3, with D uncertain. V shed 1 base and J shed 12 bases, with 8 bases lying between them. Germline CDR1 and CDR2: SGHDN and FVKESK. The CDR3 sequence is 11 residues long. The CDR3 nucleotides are TGTGCCAGCAGCCAAGGGCCGGCCCAGTATTTT. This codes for CASSQGPAQYF.

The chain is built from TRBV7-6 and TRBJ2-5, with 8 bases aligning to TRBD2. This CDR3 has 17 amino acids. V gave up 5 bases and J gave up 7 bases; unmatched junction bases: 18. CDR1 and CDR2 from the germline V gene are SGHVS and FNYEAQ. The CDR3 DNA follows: TGTGCCAGCAGCCTGGAGCGGGGGACACCGGACCTGGGGACCCAGTACTTC. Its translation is CASSLERGTPDLGTQYF.

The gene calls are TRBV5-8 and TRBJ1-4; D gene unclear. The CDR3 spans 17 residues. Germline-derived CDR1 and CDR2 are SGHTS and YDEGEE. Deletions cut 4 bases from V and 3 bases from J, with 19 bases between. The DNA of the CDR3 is TGTGCCAGCAGCGAGCTCCCTTGGGGAGCGCCTAATGAAAAACTGTTTTTT. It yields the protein CASSELPWGAPNEKLFF.

The CDR3 DNA reads as TGCGCCAGCAGCAGCCGGAGACTAGCGGGTTCCGAGCAGTACTTC. Amino acid sequence: CASSSRRLAGSEQYF. The rearrangement uses TRBV4-1 and TRBJ2-7; 10 nucleotides line up with TRBD2. This CDR3 spans 15 amino acids. Germline V lookup: CDR1 MGHRA, CDR2 YSYEKL. With 5 bases clipped from V and 6 bases from J, the junction kept 10 bases outside the gene matches.

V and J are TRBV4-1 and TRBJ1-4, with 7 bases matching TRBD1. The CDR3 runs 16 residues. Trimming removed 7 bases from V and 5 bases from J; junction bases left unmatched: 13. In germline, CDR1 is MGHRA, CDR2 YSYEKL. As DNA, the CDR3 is TGCGCCAGCAAGCAATTCCCGACAGGGCGAAATGAAAAACTGTTTTTT. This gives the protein CASKQFPTGRNEKLFF.

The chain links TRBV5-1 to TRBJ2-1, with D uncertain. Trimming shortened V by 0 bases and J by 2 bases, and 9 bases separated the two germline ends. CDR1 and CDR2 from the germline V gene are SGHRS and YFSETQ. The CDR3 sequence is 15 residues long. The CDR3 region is CASSLVADTYNEQFF. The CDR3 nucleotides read TGCGCCAGCAGCTTGGTAGCAGACACCTACAATGAGCAGTTCTTC.

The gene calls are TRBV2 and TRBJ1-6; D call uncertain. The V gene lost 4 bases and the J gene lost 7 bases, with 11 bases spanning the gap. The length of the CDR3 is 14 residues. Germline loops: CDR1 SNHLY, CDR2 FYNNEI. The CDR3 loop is CASSVAGENSPLHF. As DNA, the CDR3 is TGTGCCAGCAGTGTTGCAGGCGAAAATTCACCCCTCCACTTT.

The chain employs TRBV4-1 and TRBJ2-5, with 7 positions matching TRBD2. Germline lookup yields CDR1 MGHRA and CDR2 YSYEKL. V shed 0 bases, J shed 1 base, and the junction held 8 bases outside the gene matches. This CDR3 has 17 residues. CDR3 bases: TGCGCCAGCAGCCAAGATAGTGGCCTAGCGGTCCAAGAGACCCAGTACTTC. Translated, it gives CASSQDSGLAVQETQYF.

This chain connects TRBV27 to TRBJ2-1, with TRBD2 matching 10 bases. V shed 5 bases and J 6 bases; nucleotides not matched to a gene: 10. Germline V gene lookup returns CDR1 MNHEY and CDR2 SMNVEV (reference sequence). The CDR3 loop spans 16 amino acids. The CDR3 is CASSPIAGGGPNEQFF. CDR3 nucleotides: TGTGCCAGCAGTCCGATAGCGGGAGGCGGCCCCAATGAGCAGTTCTTC.

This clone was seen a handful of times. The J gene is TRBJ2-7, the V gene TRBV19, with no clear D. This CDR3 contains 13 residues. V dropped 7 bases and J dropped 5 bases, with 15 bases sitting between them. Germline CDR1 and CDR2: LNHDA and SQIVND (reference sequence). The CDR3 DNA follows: TGTGCCAGTAAGGTCTCGGTGGGCGACGAGCAGTACTTC. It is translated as CASKVSVGDEQYF. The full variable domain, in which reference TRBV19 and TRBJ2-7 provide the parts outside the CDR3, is DGGITQSPKYLFRKEGQNVTLSCEQNLNHDAMYWYRQDPGQGLRLIYYSQIVNDFQKGDIAEGYSVSREKKESFPLTVTSAQKNPTAFYLCASKVSVGDEQYFGPGTRLTVT.

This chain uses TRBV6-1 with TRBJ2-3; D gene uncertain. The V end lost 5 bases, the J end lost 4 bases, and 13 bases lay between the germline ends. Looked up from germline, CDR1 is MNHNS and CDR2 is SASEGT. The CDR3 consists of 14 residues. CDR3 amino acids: CASSLTRAADTQYF. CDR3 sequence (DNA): TGTGCCAGCAGTCTGACTCGTGCGGCAGATACGCAGTATTTT.

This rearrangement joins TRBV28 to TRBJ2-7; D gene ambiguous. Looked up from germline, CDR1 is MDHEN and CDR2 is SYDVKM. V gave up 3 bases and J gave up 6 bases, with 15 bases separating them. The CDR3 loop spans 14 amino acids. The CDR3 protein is CASSLGRMSGEQYF. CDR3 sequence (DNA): TGTGCCAGCAGTTTGGGAAGAATGTCGGGCGAGCAGTACTTC.

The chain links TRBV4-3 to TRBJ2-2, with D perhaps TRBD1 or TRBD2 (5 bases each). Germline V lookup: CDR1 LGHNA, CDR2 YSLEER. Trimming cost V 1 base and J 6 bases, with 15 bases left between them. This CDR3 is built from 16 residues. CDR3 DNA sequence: TGCGCCAGCAGCCAAGGTTACGGGACGCCAGCCGGGGAGCTGTTTTTT. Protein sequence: CASSQGYGTPAGELFF.